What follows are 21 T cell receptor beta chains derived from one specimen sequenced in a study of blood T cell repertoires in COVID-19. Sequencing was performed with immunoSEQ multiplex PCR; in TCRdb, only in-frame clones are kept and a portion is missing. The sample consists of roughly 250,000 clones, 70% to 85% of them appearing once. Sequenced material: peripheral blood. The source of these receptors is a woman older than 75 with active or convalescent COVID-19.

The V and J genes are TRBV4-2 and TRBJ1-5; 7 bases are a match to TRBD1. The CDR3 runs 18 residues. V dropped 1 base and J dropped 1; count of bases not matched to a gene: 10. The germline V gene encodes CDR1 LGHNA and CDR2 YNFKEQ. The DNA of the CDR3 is TGTGCCAGCAGCCAAGTCGTTGGTTTACAGGGGAGCAATCAGCCCCAGCATTTT. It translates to CASSQVVGLQGSNQPQHF.

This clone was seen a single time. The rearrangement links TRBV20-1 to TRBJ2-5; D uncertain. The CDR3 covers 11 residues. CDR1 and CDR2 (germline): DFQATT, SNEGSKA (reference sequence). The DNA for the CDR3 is TGCAGCTTTAGTACCCAAGAGACCCAGTACTTC. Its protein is CSFSTQETQYF.

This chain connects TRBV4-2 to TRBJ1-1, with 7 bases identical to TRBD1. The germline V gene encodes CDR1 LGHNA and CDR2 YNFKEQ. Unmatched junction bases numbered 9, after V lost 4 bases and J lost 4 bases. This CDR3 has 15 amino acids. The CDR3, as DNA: TGTGCCAGCAGCCCTGACAGGGCGGGTGGCACTGAAGCTTTCTTT. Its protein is CASSPDRAGGTEAFF.

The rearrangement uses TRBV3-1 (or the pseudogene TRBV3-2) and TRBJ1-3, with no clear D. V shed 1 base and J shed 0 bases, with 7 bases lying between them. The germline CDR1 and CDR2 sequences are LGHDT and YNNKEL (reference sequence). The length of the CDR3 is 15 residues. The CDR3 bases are TGTGCCAGCAGCCAAGTAACGGTCTCTGGAAACACCATATATTTT. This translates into CASSQVTVSGNTIYF.

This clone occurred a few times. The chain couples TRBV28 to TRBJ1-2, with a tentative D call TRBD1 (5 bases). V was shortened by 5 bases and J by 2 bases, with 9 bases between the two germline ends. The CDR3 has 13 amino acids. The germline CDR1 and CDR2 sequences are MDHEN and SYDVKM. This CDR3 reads CASSQRGNYGYTF. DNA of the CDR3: TGTGCCAGCAGTCAAAGGGGAAACTATGGCTACACCTTC.

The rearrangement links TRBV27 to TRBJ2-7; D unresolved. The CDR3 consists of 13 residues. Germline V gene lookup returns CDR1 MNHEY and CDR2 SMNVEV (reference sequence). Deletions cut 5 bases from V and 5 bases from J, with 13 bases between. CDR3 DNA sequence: TGTGCCAGCAGTCCCTGGGCGTCCCACGAGCAGTACTTC. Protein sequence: CASSPWASHEQYF.

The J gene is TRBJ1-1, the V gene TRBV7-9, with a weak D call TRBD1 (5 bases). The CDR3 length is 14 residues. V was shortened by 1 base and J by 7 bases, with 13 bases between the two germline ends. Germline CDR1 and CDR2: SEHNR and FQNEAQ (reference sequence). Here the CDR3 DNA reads TGTGCCAGCAGCTTAGTTCGAGACAGCGATGAAGCTTTCTTT. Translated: CASSLVRDSDEAFF.

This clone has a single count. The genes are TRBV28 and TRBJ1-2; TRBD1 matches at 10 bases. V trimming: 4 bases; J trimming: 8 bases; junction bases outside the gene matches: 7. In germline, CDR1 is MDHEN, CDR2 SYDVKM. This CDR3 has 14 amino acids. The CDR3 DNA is TGTGCCAGCAGTTACGGACAGGGGGTCGGCGGCTACACCTTC. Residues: CASSYGQGVGGYTF.

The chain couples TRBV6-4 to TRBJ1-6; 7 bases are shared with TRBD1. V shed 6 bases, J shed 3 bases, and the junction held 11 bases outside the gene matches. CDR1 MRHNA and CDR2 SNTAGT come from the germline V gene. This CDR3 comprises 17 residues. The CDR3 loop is CASSTRTGVIYNSPLHF. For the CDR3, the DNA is TGTGCCAGCAGCACCAGAACAGGGGTGATCTATAATTCACCCCTCCACTTT.

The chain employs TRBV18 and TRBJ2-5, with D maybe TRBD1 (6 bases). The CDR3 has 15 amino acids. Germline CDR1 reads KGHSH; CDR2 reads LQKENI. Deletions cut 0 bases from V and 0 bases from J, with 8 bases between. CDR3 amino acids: CASSPPGQHQETQYF. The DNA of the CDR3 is TGTGCCAGCTCACCACCGGGACAACACCAAGAGACCCAGTACTTC. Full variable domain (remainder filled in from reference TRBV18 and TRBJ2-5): NAGVMQNPRHLVRRRGQEARLRCSPMKGHSHVYWYRQLPEEGLKFMVYLQKENIIDESGMPKERFSAEFPKEGPSILRIQQVVRGDSAAYFCASSPPGQHQETQYFGPGTRLLVL.

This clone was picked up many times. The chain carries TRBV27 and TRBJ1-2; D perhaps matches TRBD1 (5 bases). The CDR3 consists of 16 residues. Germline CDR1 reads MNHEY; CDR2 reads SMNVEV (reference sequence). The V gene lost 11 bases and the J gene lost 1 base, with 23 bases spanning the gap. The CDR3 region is CAGWVAILGLNYGYTF. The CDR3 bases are TGTGCCGGGTGGGTTGCCATACTGGGACTTAACTATGGCTACACCTTC.

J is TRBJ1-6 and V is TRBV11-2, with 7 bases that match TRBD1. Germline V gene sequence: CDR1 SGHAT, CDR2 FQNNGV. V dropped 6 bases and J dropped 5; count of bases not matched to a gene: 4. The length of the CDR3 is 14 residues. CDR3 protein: CASRFGTDNSPLHF. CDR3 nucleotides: TGTGCCAGCAGGTTCGGGACAGATAATTCACCCCTCCACTTT.

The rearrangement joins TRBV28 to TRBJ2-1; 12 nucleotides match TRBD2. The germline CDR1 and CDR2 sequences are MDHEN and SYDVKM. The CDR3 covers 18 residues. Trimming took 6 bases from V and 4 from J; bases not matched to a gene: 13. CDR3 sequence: CASRSGLAGAAIYNEQFF. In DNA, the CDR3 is TGTGCCAGCAGGTCGGGACTAGCGGGTGCCGCCATATACAATGAGCAGTTCTTC.

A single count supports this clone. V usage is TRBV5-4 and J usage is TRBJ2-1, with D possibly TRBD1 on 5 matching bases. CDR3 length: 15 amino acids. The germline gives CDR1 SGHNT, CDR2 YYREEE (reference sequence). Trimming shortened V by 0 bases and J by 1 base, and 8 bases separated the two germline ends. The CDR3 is CASSLGQGSYNEQFF. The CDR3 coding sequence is TGTGCCAGCAGCTTGGGGCAGGGTTCCTACAATGAGCAGTTCTTC.

In nucleotides, the CDR3 is TGTGCCAGTAGTATAGGGACAGGGGGCGACTATGGCTACACCTTC. The encoded protein is CASSIGTGGDYGYTF. The chain carries TRBV19 and TRBJ1-2; 11 bases match TRBD1. Germline V gene data show CDR1 as LNHDA and CDR2 as SQIVND (reference sequence). The CDR3 length is 15 residues. The V segment lost 1 base and the J segment 3 bases; nucleotides outside the gene matches: 1.

The CDR3 loop reads CASSRSPGSSWQPQHF. The DNA for the CDR3 is TGTGCCAGTAGTAGAAGCCCAGGGTCATCATGGCAGCCCCAGCATTTT. V and J are TRBV19 and TRBJ1-5; D is possibly TRBD1 (5 bases). CDR3 length: 16 residues. Germline values: CDR1 LNHDA, CDR2 SQIVND (reference sequence). V gave up 4 bases and J gave up 7 bases, with 20 bases separating them. The variable domain in full, with the rest retrieved from reference TRBV19 and TRBJ1-5, is DGGITQSPKYLFRKEGQNVTLSCEQNLNHDAMYWYRQDPGQGLRLIYYSQIVNDFQKGDIAEGYSVSREKKESFPLTVTSAQKNPTAFYLCASSRSPGSSWQPQHFGDGTRLSIL.

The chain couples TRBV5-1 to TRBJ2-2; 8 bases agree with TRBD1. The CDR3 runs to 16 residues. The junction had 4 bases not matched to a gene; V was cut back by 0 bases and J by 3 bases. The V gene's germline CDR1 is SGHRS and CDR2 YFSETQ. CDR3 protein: CASSLVGGQDTGELFF. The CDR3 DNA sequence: TGCGCCAGCAGCTTGGTAGGGGGACAGGACACCGGGGAGCTGTTTTTT.

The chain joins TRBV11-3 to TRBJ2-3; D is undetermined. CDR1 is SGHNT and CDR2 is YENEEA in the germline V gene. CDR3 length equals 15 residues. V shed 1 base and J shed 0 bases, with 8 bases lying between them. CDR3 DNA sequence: TGTGCCAGCAGCTTAGGAGGTGGCAGCACAGATACGCAGTATTTT. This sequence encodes CASSLGGGSTDTQYF.

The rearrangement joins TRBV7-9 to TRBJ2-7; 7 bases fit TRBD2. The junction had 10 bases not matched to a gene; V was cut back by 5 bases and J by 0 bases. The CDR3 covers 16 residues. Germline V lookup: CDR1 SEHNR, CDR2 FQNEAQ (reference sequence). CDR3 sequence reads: CASSPRGRANSYEQYF. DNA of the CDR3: TGTGCCAGCAGCCCCCGGGGGAGGGCCAACTCCTACGAGCAGTACTTC.

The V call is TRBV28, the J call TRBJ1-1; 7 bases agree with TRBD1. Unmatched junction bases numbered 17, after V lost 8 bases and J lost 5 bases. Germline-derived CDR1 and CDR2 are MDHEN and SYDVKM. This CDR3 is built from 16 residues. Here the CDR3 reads CASPVREGAPRTEAFF. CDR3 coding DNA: TGTGCCAGCCCGGTTCGGGAGGGGGCGCCAAGAACTGAAGCTTTCTTT.

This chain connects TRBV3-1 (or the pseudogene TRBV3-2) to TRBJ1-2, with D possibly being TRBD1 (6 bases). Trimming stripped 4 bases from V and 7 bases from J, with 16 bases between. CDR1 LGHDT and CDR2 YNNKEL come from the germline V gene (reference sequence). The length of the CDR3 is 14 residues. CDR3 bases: TGTGCCAGCAGCCTAATACAGGGAACGAGTGGCTACACCTTC. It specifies CASSLIQGTSGYTF.